The clone carrying this T cell receptor (beta chain) was counted once. Its antigen is unknown. cDNA reverse transcribed from extracted RNA served as the sequencing template. Produced via immunoSEQ multiplex PCR; TCRdb's table is partial and in-frame only. The sample shows 150,000 to 200,000 clones, 67% of them seen only once. V lost 7 bases, J lost 0 bases, and 6 bases stayed unmatched. This CDR3 is built from 13 residues. Germline-derived CDR1 and CDR2 are GTSNPN and SVGIG (reference sequence). The data are from a study of CD8+ T cells in alopecia areata. Study as a whole: Tofacitinib was taken orally by treated patients, and the dose was 5 to 10 mg twice daily. General study results and limits: It was lesional scalp, especially alopecia totalis/universalis, that showed higher clonality than normal scalp.

Lesional scalp tissue (obtained by punch biopsy) and peripheral blood were collected from alopecia areata patients. This specimen consisted of CD8+ T cells sorted from blood, obtained at week 0. V usage is TRBV30 and J usage is TRBJ2-7; 7 nucleotides match TRBD1. The sequence came from a human donor with alopecia areata. The CDR3 region has the DNA TGTGCCTACTACCGGGACAGCTCCTACGAGCAGTACTTC. It yields the protein CAYYRDSSYEQYF.